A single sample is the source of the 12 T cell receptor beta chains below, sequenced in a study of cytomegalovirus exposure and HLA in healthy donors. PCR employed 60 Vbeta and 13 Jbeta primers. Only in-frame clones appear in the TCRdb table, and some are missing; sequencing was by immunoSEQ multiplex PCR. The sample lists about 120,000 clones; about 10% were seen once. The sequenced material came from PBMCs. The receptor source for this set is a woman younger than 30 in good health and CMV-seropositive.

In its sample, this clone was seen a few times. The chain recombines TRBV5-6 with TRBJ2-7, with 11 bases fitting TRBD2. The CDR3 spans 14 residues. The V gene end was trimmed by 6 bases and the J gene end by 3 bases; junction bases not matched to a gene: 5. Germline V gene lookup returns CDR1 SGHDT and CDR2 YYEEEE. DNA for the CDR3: TGTGCCAGCACGACACTAGCGGGAGTCTACGAGCAGTACTTC. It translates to CASTTLAGVYEQYF.

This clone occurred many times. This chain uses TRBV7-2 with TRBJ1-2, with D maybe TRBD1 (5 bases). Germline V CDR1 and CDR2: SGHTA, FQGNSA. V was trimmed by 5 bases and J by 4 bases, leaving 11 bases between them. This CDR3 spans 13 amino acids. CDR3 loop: CASSPQAPYGYTF. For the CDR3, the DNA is TGTGCCAGCAGCCCACAGGCTCCCTATGGCTACACCTTC.

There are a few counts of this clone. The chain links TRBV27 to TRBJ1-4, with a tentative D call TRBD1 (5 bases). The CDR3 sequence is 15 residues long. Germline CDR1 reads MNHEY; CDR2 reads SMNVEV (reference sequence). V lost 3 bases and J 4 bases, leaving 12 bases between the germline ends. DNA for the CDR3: TGTGCCAGCAGTTTCACGGCAGGGAATAATGAAAAACTGTTTTTT. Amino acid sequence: CASSFTAGNNEKLFF.

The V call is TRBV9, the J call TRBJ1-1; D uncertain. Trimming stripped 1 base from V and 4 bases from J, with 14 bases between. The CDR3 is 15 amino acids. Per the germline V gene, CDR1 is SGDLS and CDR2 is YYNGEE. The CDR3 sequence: CASSVTAGSSTEAFF. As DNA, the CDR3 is TGTGCCAGCAGCGTAACGGCGGGGTCGTCCACTGAAGCTTTCTTT.

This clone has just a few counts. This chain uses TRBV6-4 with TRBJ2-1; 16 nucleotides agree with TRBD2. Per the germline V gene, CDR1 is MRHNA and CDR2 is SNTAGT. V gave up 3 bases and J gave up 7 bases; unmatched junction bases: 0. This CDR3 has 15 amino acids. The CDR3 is CASSEGLAGGNEQFF. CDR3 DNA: TGTGCCAGCAGTGAGGGACTAGCGGGAGGGAATGAGCAGTTCTTC.

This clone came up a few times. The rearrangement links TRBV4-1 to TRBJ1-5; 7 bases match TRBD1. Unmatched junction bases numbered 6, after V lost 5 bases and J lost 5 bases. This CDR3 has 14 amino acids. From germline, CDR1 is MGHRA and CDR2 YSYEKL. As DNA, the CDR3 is TGCGCCAGCAGCGACCGACAGGGCCATCAGCCCCAGCATTTT. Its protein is CASSDRQGHQPQHF.

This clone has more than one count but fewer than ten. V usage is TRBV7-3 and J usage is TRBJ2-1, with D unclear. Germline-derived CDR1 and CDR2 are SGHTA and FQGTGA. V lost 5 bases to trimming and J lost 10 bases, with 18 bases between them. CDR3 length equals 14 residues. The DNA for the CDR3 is TGTGCCAGCAGCACGCTAGGTGCTGGTAGAGAGCAGTTCTTC. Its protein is CASSTLGAGREQFF.

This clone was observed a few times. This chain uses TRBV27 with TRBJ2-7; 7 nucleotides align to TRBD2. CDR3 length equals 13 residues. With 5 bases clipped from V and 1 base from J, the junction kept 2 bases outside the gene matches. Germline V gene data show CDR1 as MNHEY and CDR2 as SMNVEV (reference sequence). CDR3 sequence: CASSGGGSYEQYF. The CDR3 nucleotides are TGTGCCAGCAGTGGGGGGGGATCCTACGAGCAGTACTTC.

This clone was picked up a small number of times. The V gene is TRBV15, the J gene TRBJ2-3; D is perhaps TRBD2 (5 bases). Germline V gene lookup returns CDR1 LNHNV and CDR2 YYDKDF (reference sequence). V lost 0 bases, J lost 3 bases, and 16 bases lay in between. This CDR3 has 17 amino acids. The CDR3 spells CATSRDFTGGPTDTQYF. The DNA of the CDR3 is TGTGCCACCAGCAGAGATTTTACGGGCGGGCCGACAGATACGCAGTATTTT. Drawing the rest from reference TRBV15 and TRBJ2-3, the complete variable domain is DAMVIQNPRYQVTQFGKPVTLSCSQTLNHNVMYWYQQKSSQAPKLLFHYYDKDFNNEADTPDNFQSRRPNTSFCFLDIRSPGLGDTAMYLCATSRDFTGGPTDTQYFGPGTRLTVL.

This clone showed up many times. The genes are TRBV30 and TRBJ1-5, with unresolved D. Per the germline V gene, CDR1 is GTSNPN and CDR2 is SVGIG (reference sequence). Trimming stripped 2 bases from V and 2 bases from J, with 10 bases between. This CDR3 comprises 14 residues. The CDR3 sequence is CAWSTQVGNQPQHF. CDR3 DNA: TGTGCCTGGAGTACCCAGGTCGGCAATCAGCCCCAGCATTTT.

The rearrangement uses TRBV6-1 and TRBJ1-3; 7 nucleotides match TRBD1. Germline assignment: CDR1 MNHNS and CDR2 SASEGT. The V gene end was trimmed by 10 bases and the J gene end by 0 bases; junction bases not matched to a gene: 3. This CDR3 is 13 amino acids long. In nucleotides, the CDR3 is TGTGCCACCCGGGACAGCTCTGGAAACACCATATATTTT. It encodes CATRDSSGNTIYF.

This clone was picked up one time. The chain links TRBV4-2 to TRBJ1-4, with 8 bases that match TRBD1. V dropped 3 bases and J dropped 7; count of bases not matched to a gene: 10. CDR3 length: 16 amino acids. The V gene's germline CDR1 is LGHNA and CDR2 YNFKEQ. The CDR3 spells CASSQLSDRVFEKLFF. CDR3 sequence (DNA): TGTGCCAGCAGCCAGCTATCGGACAGGGTTTTTGAAAAACTGTTTTTT.